This TCR beta chain was sequenced in a study of blood T cells in healthy people across ages. The study, taken as a whole, reports: Estimated diversity, derived from one million T cells, was regarded as an underestimate. Observed TCR beta diversity showed a strong correlation with the percentage of naive T cells as measured by flow cytometry.

The CDR3 runs 14 residues. The V gene lost 0 bases and the J gene lost 4 bases, with 10 bases spanning the gap. Germline V lookup: CDR1 SGDLS, CDR2 YYNGEE. Total RNA, at least 5.5 micrograms per sample, was extracted from PBMCs. Alongside a J-beta primer mix, a sample-barcoded 5' primer served in a second PCR lasting roughly 6 to 12 cycles. Tags on each cDNA molecule came from a template-switch adaptor with 12 random nucleotides. Each CDR3 protein is one row after TCRdb ran MiXCR on the 5' RACE reads. The data contain roughly 1,700,000 distinct CDR3 sequences, 28% of them singletons. This clonotype was detected only a few times. No antigen is known for it.

Sequencing was performed on blood. This clonotype was obtained from a woman between 25 and 40 years old in good health. V usage is TRBV9 and J usage is TRBJ1-2; maybe TRBD1 (5 bases). CDR3 sequence (DNA): TGTGCCAGCAGCGTAGAGGGGTCCGGCTATGGCTACACCTTC. The encoded protein is CASSVEGSGYGYTF.